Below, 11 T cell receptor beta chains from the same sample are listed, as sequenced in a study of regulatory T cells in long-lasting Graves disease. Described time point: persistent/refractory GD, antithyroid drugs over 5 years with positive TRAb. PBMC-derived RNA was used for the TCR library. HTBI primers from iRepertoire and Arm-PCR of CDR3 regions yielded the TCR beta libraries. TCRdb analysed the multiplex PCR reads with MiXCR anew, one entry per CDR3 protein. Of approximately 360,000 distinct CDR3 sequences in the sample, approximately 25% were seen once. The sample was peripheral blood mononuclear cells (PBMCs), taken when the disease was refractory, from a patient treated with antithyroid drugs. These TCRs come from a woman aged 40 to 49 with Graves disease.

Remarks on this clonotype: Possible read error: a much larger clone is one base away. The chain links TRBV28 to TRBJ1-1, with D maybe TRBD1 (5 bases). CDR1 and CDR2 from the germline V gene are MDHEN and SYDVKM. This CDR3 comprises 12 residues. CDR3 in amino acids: CASSRVGTEALF. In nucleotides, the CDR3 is TGTGCCAGCTCCAGGGTGGGCACTGAAGCTCTCTTT.

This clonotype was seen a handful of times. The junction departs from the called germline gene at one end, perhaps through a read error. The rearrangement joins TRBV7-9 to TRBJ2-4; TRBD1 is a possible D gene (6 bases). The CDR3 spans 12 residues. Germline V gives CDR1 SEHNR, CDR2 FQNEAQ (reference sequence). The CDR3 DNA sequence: TGTGCCAGCAGCCCCCGACAGGCGAGATGGGACTTC. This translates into CASSPRQARWDF.

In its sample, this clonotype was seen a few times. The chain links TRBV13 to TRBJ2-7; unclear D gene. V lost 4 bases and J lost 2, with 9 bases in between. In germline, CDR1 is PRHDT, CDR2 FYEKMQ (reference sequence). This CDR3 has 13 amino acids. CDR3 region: CASSSRTTYEQYF. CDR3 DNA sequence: TGTGCCAGCAGCTCCCGAACAACCTACGAGCAGTACTTC.

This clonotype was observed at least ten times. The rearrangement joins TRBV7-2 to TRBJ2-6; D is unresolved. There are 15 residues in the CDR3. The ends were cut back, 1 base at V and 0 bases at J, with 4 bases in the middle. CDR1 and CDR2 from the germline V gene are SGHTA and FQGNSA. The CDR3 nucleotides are TGTGCCAGCAGCTTAGGATACTCTGGGGCCAACGTCCTGACTTTC. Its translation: CASSLGYSGANVLTF.

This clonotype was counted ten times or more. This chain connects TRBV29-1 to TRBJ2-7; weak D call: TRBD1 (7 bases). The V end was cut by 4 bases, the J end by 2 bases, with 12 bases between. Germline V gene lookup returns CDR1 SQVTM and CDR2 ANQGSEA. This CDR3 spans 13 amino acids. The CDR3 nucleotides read TGCAGCGTTGCGGGGGACAGTACCTACGAGCAGTACTTC. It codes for CSVAGDSTYEQYF.

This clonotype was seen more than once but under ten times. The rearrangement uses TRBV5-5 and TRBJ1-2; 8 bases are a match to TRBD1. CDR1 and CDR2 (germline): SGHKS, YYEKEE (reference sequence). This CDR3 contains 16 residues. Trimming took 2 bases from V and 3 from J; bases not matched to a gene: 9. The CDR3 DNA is TGTGCCAGCAGCTTTGGACAGGGCCGACATTACTATGGCTACACCTTC. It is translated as CASSFGQGRHYYGYTF.

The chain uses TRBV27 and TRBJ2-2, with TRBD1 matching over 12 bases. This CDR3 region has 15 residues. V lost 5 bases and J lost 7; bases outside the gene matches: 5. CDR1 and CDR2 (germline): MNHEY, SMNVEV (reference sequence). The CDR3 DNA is TGTGCCAGCAGTCCCCGGGACAGGGGGCGCGGGGAGCTGTTTTTT. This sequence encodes CASSPRDRGRGELFF.

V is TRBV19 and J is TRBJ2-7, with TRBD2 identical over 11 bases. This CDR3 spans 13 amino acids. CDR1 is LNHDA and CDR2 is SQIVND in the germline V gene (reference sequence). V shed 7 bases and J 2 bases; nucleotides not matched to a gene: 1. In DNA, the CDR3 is TGTGCCAGTAAGACTAGCGGGACCTACGAGCAGTACTTC. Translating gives CASKTSGTYEQYF.

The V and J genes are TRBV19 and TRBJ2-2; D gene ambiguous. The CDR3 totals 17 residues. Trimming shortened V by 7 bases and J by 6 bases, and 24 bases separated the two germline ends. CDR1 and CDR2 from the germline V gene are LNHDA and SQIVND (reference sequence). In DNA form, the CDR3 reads TGTGCCAGTAATAGGGTCCAAATGGTCGGGTTCGCCGGGGAGCTGTTTTTT. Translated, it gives CASNRVQMVGFAGELFF. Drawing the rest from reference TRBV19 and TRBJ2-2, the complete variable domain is DGGITQSPKYLFRKEGQNVTLSCEQNLNHDAMYWYRQDPGQGLRLIYYSQIVNDFQKGDIAEGYSVSREKKESFPLTVTSAQKNPTAFYLCASNRVQMVGFAGELFFGEGSRLTVL.

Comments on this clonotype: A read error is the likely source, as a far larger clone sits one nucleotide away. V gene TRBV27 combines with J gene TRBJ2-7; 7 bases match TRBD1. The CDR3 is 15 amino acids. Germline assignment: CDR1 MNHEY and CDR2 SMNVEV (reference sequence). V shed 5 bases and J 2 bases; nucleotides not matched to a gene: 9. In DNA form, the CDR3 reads TGTGCCAGCAGTCTACGCCAGGGGGTAACCTACGAGCAGTACTTC. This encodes CASSLRQGVTYEQYF.

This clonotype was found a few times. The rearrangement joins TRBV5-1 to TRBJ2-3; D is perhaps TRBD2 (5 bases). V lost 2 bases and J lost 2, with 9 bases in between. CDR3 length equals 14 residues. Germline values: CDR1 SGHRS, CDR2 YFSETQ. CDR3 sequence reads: CASSFGGPTDTQYF. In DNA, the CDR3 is TGCGCCAGCAGCTTCGGAGGTCCCACAGATACGCAGTATTTT.